The source of this T cell receptor beta chain is a study of post-analysis software for immune sequencing data. Study-wide points: TRBV5-6, TRBV5-1 and TRBV20-1 belonged to a set of roughly five TRBV segments that were more frequent in patients than controls.

The V end lost 0 bases, the J end lost 2 bases, and 4 bases lay between the germline ends. The CDR3 is 13 residues long. Germline V gene lookup returns CDR1 LGHDT and CDR2 YNNKEL (reference sequence). At least ten counts were recorded for this clonotype. Its antigen is undetermined. The library was made from cDNA and included unique molecular identifiers. TCRdb reprocessed the PCR reads with MiXCR, giving one entry per CDR3 protein. Of under 200,000 distinct CDR3 sequences in the sample, 29% were seen once. The clonotype comes from a girl younger than 18 with multiple sclerosis. Source material: blood. The chain is built from TRBV3-1 and TRBJ1-2; D is unresolved. The DNA for the CDR3 is TGTGCCAGCAGCCAAGACGGGAACTATGGCTACACCTTC. It encodes CASSQDGNYGYTF.